One sample yielded the 7 T cell receptor beta chains listed below, sequenced in a study of cytomegalovirus exposure and HLA in healthy donors (dated by TCRdb to about 2017). Library preparation was by the immunoSEQ multiplex PCR assay. A mixture of 60 forward primers for TCR Vbeta segments and 13 reverse primers for TCR Jbeta segments was used in the multiplex PCR. Drawn from immuneACCESS, this table holds only the in-frame rearrangements with V and J called that TCRdb kept. Clones are partly lost; checked studies trace under half to an unresolved V gene and leave the rest unexplained. Present in this sample are around 100,000 clones, around 75% of which were seen just once. The ten top clones hold less than 15% of the sample. Input material: PBMCs. The receptor set was obtained from a male donor in good health and CMV-seropositive.

V and J are TRBV5-4 and TRBJ2-1; D perhaps matches TRBD1 (5 bases). CDR3 size: 13 residues. With 2 bases removed from V and 6 bases from J, the gap between germline ends came to 9 bases. Germline V gene data show CDR1 as SGHNT and CDR2 as YYREEE (reference sequence). The CDR3 here is CASSFPQGNEQFF. CDR3 nucleotide sequence: TGTGCCAGCAGCTTCCCGCAGGGCAATGAGCAGTTCTTC.

The chain employs TRBV2 and TRBJ1-1, with TRBD1 identical over 7 bases. The germline gives CDR1 SNHLY, CDR2 FYNNEI. The CDR3 consists of 16 residues. J was trimmed by 0 bases and V by 7 bases; bases with no gene match: 11. DNA for the CDR3: TGTGCCAGCACTATGAGGGGGCTAGGGATGAACACTGAAGCTTTCTTT. Translated: CASTMRGLGMNTEAFF.

V and J are TRBV7-2 and TRBJ2-5; weak D call: TRBD1 (5 bases). The germline gives CDR1 SGHTA, CDR2 FQGNSA. CDR3 length: 14 residues. V lost 5 bases, J lost 10 bases, and 20 bases lay in between. The CDR3 reads CASSRREGVWDQYF. The CDR3, as DNA: TGTGCCAGCAGCCGCCGCGAAGGGGTCTGGGACCAGTACTTC.

The gene calls are TRBV4-3 and TRBJ2-5; D perhaps matches TRBD2 (6 bases). Trimming took 3 bases from V and 3 from J, leaving 17 bases between them. Germline-derived CDR1 and CDR2 are LGHNA and YSLEER. This CDR3 has 16 residues. CDR3: CASSQGGGREEETQYF. The CDR3 DNA sequence: TGCGCCAGCAGCCAGGGGGGAGGTAGGGAGGAAGAGACCCAGTACTTC.

The CDR3 nucleotides are TGTGCCAGCAGCTTAATTTCCAAGGGGACTGAAGCTTTCTTT. It specifies CASSLISKGTEAFF. The chain uses TRBV11-2 and TRBJ1-1; D is possibly TRBD1 (5 bases). This CDR3 spans 14 amino acids. The V end lost 2 bases, the J end lost 5 bases, and 12 bases lay between the germline ends. Germline V CDR1 and CDR2: SGHAT, FQNNGV.

This clone was counted between two and nine times. This chain uses TRBV28 with TRBJ2-7, with D possibly being TRBD2 (6 bases). The CDR3 is 15 residues long. Germline V gives CDR1 MDHEN, CDR2 SYDVKM. The V and J ends lost 5 bases and 9 bases respectively, with 23 bases between them. The CDR3 protein is CASSPRDSRTLGQYF. DNA of the CDR3: TGTGCCAGCAGTCCTCGGGACTCCAGGACCTTGGGGCAGTACTTC.

The rearrangement joins TRBV15 to TRBJ1-2; 8 nucleotides match TRBD1. Germline CDR1 LNHNV, CDR2 YYDKDF (reference sequence). The V and J ends lost 3 bases and 3 bases, in that order; junction bases with no gene match: 3. This CDR3 is 14 amino acids long. CDR3 DNA: TGTGCCACCAGCAGGTCAGGGGGCGACTATGGCTACACCTTC. Translated, it gives CATSRSGGDYGYTF.